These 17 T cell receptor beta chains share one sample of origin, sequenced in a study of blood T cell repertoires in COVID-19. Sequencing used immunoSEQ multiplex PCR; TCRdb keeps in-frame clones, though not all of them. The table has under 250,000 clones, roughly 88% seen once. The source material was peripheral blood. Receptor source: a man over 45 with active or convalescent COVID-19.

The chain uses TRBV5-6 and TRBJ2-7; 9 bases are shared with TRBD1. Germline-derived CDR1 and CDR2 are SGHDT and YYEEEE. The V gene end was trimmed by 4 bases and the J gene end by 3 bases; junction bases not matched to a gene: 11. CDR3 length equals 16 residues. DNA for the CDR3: TGTGCCAGCAGCACCCGAACCGGGACAGGGTTCTACGAGCAGTACTTC. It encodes CASSTRTGTGFYEQYF.

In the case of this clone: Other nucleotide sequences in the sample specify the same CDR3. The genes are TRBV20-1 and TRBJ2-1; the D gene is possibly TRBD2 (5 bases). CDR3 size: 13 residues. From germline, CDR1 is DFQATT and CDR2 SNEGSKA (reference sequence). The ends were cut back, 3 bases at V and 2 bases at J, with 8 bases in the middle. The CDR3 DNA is TGCAGTGCTAGTAGCGATCCCTACAATGAGCAGTTCTTC. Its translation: CSASSDPYNEQFF.

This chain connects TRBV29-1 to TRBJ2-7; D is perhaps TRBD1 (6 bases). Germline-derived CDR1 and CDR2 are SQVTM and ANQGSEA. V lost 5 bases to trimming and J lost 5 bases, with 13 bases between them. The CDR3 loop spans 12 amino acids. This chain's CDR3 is CSVTTGLDEQYV. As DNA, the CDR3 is TGCAGCGTTACTACAGGGCTCGACGAGCAGTACGTC.

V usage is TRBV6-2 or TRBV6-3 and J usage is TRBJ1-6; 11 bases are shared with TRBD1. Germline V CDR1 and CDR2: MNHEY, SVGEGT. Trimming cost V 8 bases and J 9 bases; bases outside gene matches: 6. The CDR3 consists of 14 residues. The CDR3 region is CASRLDRGPSPLHF. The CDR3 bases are TGTGCCAGCCGCCTGGACAGGGGGCCTTCACCCCTCCACTTT.

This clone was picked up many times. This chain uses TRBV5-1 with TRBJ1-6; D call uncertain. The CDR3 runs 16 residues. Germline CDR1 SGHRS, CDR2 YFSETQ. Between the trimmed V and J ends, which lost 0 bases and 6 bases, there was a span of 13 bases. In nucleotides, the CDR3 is TGCGCCAGCAGCTTGGACCTACAGCTACGTAATTCACCCCTCCACTTT. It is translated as CASSLDLQLRNSPLHF.

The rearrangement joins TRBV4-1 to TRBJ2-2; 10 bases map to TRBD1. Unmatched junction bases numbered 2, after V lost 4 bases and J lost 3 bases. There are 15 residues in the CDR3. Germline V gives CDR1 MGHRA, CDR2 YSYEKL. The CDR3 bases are TGCGCCAGCAGCCGGGGACAGGGGTACACCGGGGAGCTGTTTTTT. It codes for CASSRGQGYTGELFF.

CDR3 in DNA: TGTGCCAGCAGTTCCGGACAGAGGGGCTCGGCAACTAATGAAAAACTGTTTTTT. Amino acid sequence: CASSSGQRGSATNEKLFF. This chain uses TRBV28 with TRBJ1-4; tentative D call: TRBD1 (6 bases). The CDR3 consists of 18 residues. V shed 4 bases and J shed 0 bases, with 18 bases lying between them. From germline, CDR1 is MDHEN and CDR2 SYDVKM.

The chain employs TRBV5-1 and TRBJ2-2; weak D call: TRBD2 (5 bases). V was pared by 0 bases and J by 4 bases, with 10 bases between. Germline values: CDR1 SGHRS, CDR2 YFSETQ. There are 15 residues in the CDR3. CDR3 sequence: CASSLGLYGTGELFF. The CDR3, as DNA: TGCGCCAGCAGCTTGGGACTATATGGCACCGGGGAGCTGTTTTTT.

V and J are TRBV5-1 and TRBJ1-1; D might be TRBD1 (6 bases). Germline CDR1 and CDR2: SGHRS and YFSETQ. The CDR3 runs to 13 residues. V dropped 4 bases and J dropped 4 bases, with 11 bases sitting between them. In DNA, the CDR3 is TGCGCCAGCAGCAAGGTCAGGGGCACTGAAGCTTTCTTT. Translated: CASSKVRGTEAFF.

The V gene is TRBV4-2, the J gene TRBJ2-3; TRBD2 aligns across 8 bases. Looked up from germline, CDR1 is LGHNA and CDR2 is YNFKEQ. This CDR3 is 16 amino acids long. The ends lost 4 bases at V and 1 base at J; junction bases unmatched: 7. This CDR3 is CASSPEPGLGTDTQYF. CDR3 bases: TGTGCCAGCAGCCCTGAACCGGGACTAGGCACAGATACGCAGTATTTT.

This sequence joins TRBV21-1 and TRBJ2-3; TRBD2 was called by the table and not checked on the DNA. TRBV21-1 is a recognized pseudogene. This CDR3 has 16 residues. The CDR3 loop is CASSNPSGLGWYTQYF. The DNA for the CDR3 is TGTGCCAGCAGCAATCCTTCTGGACTAGGTTGGTATACGCAGTATTTT.

CDR3 loop: CASSQGTSGTSYEQYF. DNA for the CDR3: TGCGCCAGCAGCCAAGGGACTAGCGGGACCTCCTACGAGCAGTACTTC. The genes are TRBV4-3 and TRBJ2-7; 12 bases map to TRBD2. Germline lookup yields CDR1 LGHNA and CDR2 YSLEER. The V segment lost 1 base and the J segment 0 bases; nucleotides outside the gene matches: 1. The CDR3 is made up of 16 amino acids.

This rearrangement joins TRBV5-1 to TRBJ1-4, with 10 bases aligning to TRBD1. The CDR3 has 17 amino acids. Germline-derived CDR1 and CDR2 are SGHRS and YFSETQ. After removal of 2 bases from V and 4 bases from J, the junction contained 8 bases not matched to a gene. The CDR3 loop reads CASSFGQGGSINEKLFF. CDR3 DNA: TGCGCCAGCAGCTTCGGACAGGGGGGCTCCATTAATGAAAAACTGTTTTTT.

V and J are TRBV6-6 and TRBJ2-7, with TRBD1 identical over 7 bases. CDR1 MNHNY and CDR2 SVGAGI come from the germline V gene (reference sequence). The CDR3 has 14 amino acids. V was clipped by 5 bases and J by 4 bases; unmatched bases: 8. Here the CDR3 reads CASSRQGQNYEQYV. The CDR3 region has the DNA TGTGCCAGCAGTAGACAGGGTCAAAATTACGAGCAGTACGTC.

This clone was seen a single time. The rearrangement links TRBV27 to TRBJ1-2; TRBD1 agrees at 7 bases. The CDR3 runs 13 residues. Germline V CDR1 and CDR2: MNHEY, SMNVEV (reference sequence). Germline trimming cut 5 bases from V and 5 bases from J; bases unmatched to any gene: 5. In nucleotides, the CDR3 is TGTGCCAGCAGTATCGGGACAGCGTATGGCTACACCTTC. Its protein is CASSIGTAYGYTF.

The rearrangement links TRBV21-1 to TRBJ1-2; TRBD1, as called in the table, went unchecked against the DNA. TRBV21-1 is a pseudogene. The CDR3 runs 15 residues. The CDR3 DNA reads TGTGCCAGCAGCAGACCTCGACAGGGTGAGTATGGCTACACCTTC. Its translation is CASSRPRQGEYGYTF.

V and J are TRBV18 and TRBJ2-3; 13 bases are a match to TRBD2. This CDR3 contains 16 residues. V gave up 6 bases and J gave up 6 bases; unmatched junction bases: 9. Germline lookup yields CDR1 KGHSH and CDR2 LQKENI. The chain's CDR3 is CASSAGLAGENDTQYF. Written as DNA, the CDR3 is TGTGCCAGCTCGGCCGGACTAGCGGGGGAGAACGATACGCAGTATTTT.